The next 22 T cell receptor beta chains were all read from a single sample in a study of shared clonotypes between healthy human individuals. Profiling relied on immunoSEQ multiplex PCR, and the TCRdb table lists in-frame clones only, not all of them. The sample yields roughly 1.4 million clones, around 98.5% seen once. The sequenced sample was naive CD4+ T cells sorted from blood. Subset denoted: CD45RA+ positively selected. The receptor source for this set is a man aged 25-45 years in good health.

The chain links TRBV7-6 to TRBJ2-3, with TRBD1 matching 7 bases. Per germline, CDR1 SGHVS and CDR2 FNYEAQ. J gave up 0 bases and V 7 bases, and 7 bases lay outside the gene matches. The CDR3 runs to 15 residues. CDR3 in amino acids: CASNPQGSSTDTQYF. DNA for the CDR3: TGTGCCAGCAACCCACAGGGGTCTAGCACAGATACGCAGTATTTT.

V is TRBV19 and J is TRBJ2-2; D may be TRBD2 (6 bases). V dropped 7 bases and J dropped 5 bases, with 17 bases sitting between them. This CDR3 spans 15 amino acids. The germline gives CDR1 LNHDA, CDR2 SQIVND (reference sequence). In nucleotides, the CDR3 is TGTGCCAGTAAAAAGGGGCGGGAAGGGACCGGGGAGCTGTTTTTT. It is translated as CASKKGREGTGELFF.

V gene TRBV5-4 combines with J gene TRBJ2-7; unclear D gene. From germline, CDR1 is SGHNT and CDR2 YYREEE (reference sequence). The V gene lost 0 bases and the J gene lost 3 bases, with 16 bases spanning the gap. This CDR3 has 16 residues. In DNA form, the CDR3 reads TGTGCCAGCAGCTTGGTTGGTCCTTTCCCCCTCTACGAGCAGTACTTC. Its translation is CASSLVGPFPLYEQYF.

This clone showed up just a few times. The chain links TRBV7-9 to TRBJ1-1; no firm D call. The CDR3 runs to 11 residues. The germline V gene encodes CDR1 SEHNR and CDR2 FQNEAQ (reference sequence). V dropped 6 bases and J dropped 4 bases, with 6 bases sitting between them. CDR3 nucleotides: TGTGCCAGCAGTAGAAGCACTGAAGCTTTCTTT. Its translation: CASSRSTEAFF.

This chain joins TRBV13 and TRBJ2-2; 10 positions match TRBD1. The CDR3 has 17 amino acids. The ends lost 6 bases at V and 3 bases at J; junction bases unmatched: 10. Germline V gives CDR1 PRHDT, CDR2 FYEKMQ (reference sequence). CDR3 nucleotide sequence: TGTGCCAGCAGTAGAGGCCCGGGACAGGGGTACACCGGGGAGCTGTTTTTT. This translates into CASSRGPGQGYTGELFF.

The chain couples TRBV11-2 to TRBJ2-7; no clear D. The CDR3 contains 11 residues. V dropped 5 bases and J dropped 9 bases, with 11 bases sitting between them. Germline V CDR1 and CDR2: SGHAT, FQNNGV. The DNA of the CDR3 is TGTGCCAGCAGCGAATCCGCCTGGCAGTACTTC. It codes for CASSESAWQYF.

The CDR3 protein is CASSLRVGGQPQHF. The CDR3 DNA reads as TGTGCCAGCAGCTTAAGAGTCGGGGGCCAGCCCCAGCATTTT. The gene calls are TRBV7-2 and TRBJ1-5, with D perhaps matching TRBD1 (6 bases). V was shortened by 2 bases and J by 7 bases, with 12 bases between the two germline ends. This CDR3 region has 14 residues. The germline gives CDR1 SGHTA, CDR2 FQGNSA.

This chain uses TRBV7-2 with TRBJ2-3; D may be TRBD1 (6 bases). Germline CDR1 reads SGHTA; CDR2 reads FQGNSA. The CDR3 runs 14 residues. Trimming stripped 3 bases from V and 6 bases from J, with 13 bases between. The CDR3 sequence: CASSFSQGTDTQYF. As DNA, the CDR3 is TGTGCCAGCAGCTTTTCACAGGGTACGGATACGCAGTATTTT.

The chain couples TRBV19 to TRBJ1-1; TRBD1 might be the D (6 bases). The CDR3 loop spans 12 amino acids. The germline V gene has CDR1 LNHDA and CDR2 SQIVND (reference sequence). The ends were cut back, 7 bases at V and 6 bases at J, with 12 bases in the middle. As DNA, the CDR3 is TGTGCCAGTAACGAACAGGGTGCTGAAGCTTTCTTT. Translating it yields CASNEQGAEAFF.

J is TRBJ2-7 and V is TRBV10-3; D is perhaps TRBD1 (6 bases). The CDR3 is 15 residues long. The germline V and J ends were trimmed by 3 bases and 7 bases, with 19 bases remaining between them. Germline V gives CDR1 ENHRY, CDR2 SYGVKD. The CDR3 DNA reads as TGTGCCATCAGTGAACCAGGATGGGGGCTAGGGGAGCAGTACTTC. Residues: CAISEPGWGLGEQYF.

The sample holds one count of this clone. The rearrangement uses TRBV9 and TRBJ1-2; D is perhaps TRBD1 (6 bases). The germline V gene has CDR1 SGDLS and CDR2 YYNGEE. This CDR3 contains 15 residues. Deletions cut 6 bases from V and 5 bases from J, with 20 bases between. CDR3 coding DNA: TGTGCCAGCACCTTAATACAGGGAATGGAGTATGGCTACACCTTC. Residues: CASTLIQGMEYGYTF.

Details on this clone: Because the CDR3's place on the DNA is in doubt, the DNA is left out and the CDR3 is given as listed by TCRdb. The chain carries TRBV27 and TRBJ1-2; the table's D call TRBD1 went unverified against the DNA. Per germline, CDR1 MNHEY and CDR2 SMNVEV (reference sequence). The CDR3 adds up to 17 amino acids, both ends counted. CDR3 amino acids: CASSVKFGQGRVYGYTF.

The chain uses TRBV5-4 and TRBJ2-7, with D tentatively TRBD2 (7 bases). This CDR3 is built from 13 residues. Germline V CDR1 and CDR2: SGHNT, YYREEE (reference sequence). The V gene lost 3 bases and the J gene lost 3 bases, with 10 bases spanning the gap. CDR3 DNA sequence: TGTGCCAGCAGCTGGGGGGGCGGCTACGAGCAGTACTTC. This sequence encodes CASSWGGGYEQYF.

The chain links TRBV28 to TRBJ1-1; 10 positions agree with TRBD1. CDR3 size: 13 residues. The J segment lost 7 bases and the V segment lost 6 bases, leaving 5 bases of the junction unmatched. In germline, CDR1 is MDHEN, CDR2 SYDVKM. The CDR3 DNA follows: TGTGCCAGCAGGCTAGGGACAGGGGATGAAGCTTTCTTT. Protein product: CASRLGTGDEAFF.

The chain is built from TRBV20-1 and TRBJ2-3; weak D call: TRBD2 (5 bases). Between the trimmed V and J ends, which lost 3 bases and 8 bases, there was a span of 9 bases. From germline, CDR1 is DFQATT and CDR2 SNEGSKA (reference sequence). The CDR3 has 11 residues. DNA of the CDR3: TGCAGTGCTAGGAGGGTGCCTACGCAGTATTTT. Amino acid sequence: CSARRVPTQYF.

With respect to this clone: The same CDR3 arises from other DNA sequences in this sample as well. The chain couples TRBV5-1 to TRBJ2-5; D unresolved. The CDR3 is made up of 13 amino acids. Deletions cut 2 bases from V and 5 bases from J, with 10 bases between. Per the germline V gene, CDR1 is SGHRS and CDR2 is YFSETQ. The CDR3 nucleotides read TGCGCCAGCAGCTTTTTGGGTCCCGAGACCCAGTACTTC. Residues: CASSFLGPETQYF.

In this sample, this clone turned up once. The junction departs from the called germline gene at one end, perhaps through a read error. The J gene is TRBJ2-7, the V gene TRBV7-7; D perhaps matches TRBD1 (5 bases). Germline V lookup: CDR1 SSHAT, CDR2 FNYEAQ (reference sequence). The CDR3 spans 16 residues. The CDR3 here is CASSLRVADTLQEQYF. CDR3 coding DNA: TGTGCTAGCAGCTTACGGGTTGCGGACACTTTGCAAGAGCAGTACTTC.

The gene calls are TRBV6-6 and TRBJ1-5; tentatively, D is TRBD1 (6 bases). Per germline, CDR1 MNHNY and CDR2 SVGAGI (reference sequence). With 7 bases removed from V and 2 bases from J, the gap between germline ends came to 12 bases. This CDR3 has 14 residues. The CDR3 protein is CASIRGSGNQPQHF. CDR3 coding DNA: TGTGCCAGCATCAGGGGTTCGGGCAATCAGCCCCAGCATTTT.

Regarding this clone: The junction differs from germline at one of its ends, possibly a read error. The CDR3: CASSVLGSGGSNF. CDR3 in DNA: TGTGCCAGCAGTGTATTAGGTAGCGGGGGGTCGAATTTT. V is TRBV2 and J is TRBJ2-3, with 10 bases fitting TRBD2. CDR3 length: 13 amino acids. Germline V gives CDR1 SNHLY, CDR2 FYNNEI.

CDR3 loop: CASSQDRARVGELFF. CDR3 nucleotides: TGTGCCAGCAGCCAAGATCGGGCCCGGGTCGGGGAGCTGTTTTTT. The chain uses TRBV14 and TRBJ2-2; D is ambiguous. Trimming took off 0 bases at V and 7 bases at J, with 12 bases between the two ends. The CDR3 loop spans 15 amino acids. CDR1 is SGHDN and CDR2 is FVKESK in the germline V gene. The entire variable domain, with the rest obtained from reference TRBV14 and TRBJ2-2, is as follows: EAGVTQFPSHSVIEKGQTVTLRCDPISGHDNLYWYRRVMGKEIKFLLHFVKESKQDESGMPNNRFLAERTGGTYSTLKVQPAELEDSGVYFCASSQDRARVGELFFGEGSRLTVL.

Remarks on this clone: This CDR3 is also generated by other DNA sequences in the sample. V gene TRBV28 combines with J gene TRBJ2-7; D may be TRBD2 (6 bases). Trimming pared 8 bases from V and 6 bases from J, leaving 8 bases between. Germline CDR1 is MDHEN and CDR2 is SYDVKM. This CDR3 has 10 residues. The CDR3 reads CASGGFEQYF. The DNA for the CDR3 is TGTGCCAGCGGAGGGTTCGAGCAGTACTTC.

This chain joins TRBV2 and TRBJ2-7; maybe TRBD1 (5 bases). The germline V gene encodes CDR1 SNHLY and CDR2 FYNNEI. This CDR3 spans 14 amino acids. V was trimmed by 6 bases and J by 0 bases, leaving 12 bases between them. The CDR3 is CASRQGLLSYEQYF. The CDR3 coding sequence is TGTGCCAGCAGGCAGGGCCTCCTCTCCTACGAGCAGTACTTC.